This T cell receptor (beta chain) was captured by sequencing in a study of chemoradiotherapy in HPV16-positive cancers. Study-level findings and limits: Better recurrence-free survival went with HPV-responsive T-cell expansion in HPV16-positive patients. During treatment, candidate HPV-specific clones and E7-related motifs expanded in tumor.

Repertoires were sampled repeatedly during chemoradiotherapy. Concerning this clone itself: Its antigen is not identified.

CDR1 and CDR2 (germline): ENHRY, SYGVKD. V was trimmed by 6 bases and J by 11 bases, leaving 16 bases between them. The CDR3 spans 12 residues. The data were produced by immunoSEQ multiplex PCR, yet TCRdb's version contains in-frame clones alone and is incomplete. The repertoire holds around 920 clones, with less than 90% as singletons. The chain links TRBV10-3 to TRBJ1-1; no clear D. This sequence was found in a human donor with HPV-associated anogenital cancer. The sequencing here drew on tumor tissue, taken from a patient who underwent chemoradiotherapy. CDR3 sequence reads: CAIRWAPIWAFF. CDR3 nucleotide sequence: TGTGCCATCAGGTGGGCACCCATTTGGGCTTTCTTT.